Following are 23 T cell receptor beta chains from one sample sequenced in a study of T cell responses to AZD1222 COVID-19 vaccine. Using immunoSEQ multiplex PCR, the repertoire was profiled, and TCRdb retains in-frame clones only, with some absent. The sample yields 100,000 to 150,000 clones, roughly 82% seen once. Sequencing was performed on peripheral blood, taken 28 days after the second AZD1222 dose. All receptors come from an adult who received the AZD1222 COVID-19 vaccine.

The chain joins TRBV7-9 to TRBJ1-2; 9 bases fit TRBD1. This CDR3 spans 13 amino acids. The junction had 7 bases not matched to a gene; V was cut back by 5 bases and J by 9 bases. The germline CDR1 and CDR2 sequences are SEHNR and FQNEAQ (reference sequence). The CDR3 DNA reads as TGTGCCAGCAGCCGGACAGGGGTTGATAGCTACACCTTC. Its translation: CASSRTGVDSYTF.

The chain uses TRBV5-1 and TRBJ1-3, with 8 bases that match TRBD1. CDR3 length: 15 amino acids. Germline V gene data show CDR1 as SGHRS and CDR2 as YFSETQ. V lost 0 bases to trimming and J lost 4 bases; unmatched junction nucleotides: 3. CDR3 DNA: TGCGCCAGCAGCTTGGGGACAGGGCTCGGAAACACCATATATTTT. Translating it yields CASSLGTGLGNTIYF.

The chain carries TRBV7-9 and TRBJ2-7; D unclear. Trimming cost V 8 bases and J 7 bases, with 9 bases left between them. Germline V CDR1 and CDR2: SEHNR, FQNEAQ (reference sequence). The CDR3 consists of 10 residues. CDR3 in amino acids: CASGVGEQYF. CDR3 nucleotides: TGTGCCAGCGGGGTTGGGGAGCAGTACTTC.

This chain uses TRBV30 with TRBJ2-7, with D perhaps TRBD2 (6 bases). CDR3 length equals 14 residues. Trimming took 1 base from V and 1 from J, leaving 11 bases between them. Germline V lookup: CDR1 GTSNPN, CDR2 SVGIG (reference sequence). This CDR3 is CAWSGGLLSYEQYF. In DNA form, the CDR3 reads TGTGCCTGGAGTGGGGGACTGTTGTCCTACGAGCAGTACTTC. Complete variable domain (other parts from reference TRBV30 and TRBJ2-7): SQTIHQWPATLVQPVGSPLSLECTVEGTSNPNLYWYRQAAGRGLQLLFYSVGIGQISSEVPQNLSASRPQDRQFILSSKKLLLSDSGFYLCAWSGGLLSYEQYFGPGTRLTVT.

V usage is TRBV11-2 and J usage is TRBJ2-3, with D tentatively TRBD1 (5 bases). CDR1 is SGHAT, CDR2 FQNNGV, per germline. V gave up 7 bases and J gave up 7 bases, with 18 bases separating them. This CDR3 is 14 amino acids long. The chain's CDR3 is CASTKGPEIYTQYF. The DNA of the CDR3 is TGTGCCAGCACGAAGGGGCCCGAGATTTATACGCAGTATTTT.

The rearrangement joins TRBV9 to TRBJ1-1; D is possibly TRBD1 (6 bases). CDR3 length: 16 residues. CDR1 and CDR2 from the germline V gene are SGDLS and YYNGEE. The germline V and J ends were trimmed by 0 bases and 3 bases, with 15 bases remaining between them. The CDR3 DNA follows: TGTGCCAGCAGCGTAGCTTCCCAGGGGTCGGACACTGAAGCTTTCTTT. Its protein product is CASSVASQGSDTEAFF.

CDR3 bases: TGTGCCAGCAGCTTAGTTGGCGGGAGCTCTGGAAACACCATATATTTT. Translated: CASSLVGGSSGNTIYF. The V and J genes are TRBV7-8 and TRBJ1-3; D unresolved. V was shortened by 1 base and J by 0 bases, with 10 bases between the two germline ends. CDR1 is SGHVS and CDR2 is FQNEAQ in the germline V gene. This CDR3 spans 16 amino acids.

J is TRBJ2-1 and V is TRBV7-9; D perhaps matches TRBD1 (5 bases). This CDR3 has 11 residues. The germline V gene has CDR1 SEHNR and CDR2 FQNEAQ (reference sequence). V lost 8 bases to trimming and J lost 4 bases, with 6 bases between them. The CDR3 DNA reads TGTGCCAGCGACAGATACAATGAGCAGTTCTTC. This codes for CASDRYNEQFF.

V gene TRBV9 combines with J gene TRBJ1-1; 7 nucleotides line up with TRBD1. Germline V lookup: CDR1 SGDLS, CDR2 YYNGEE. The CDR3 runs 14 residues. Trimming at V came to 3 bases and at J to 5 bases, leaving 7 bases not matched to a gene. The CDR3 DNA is TGTGCCAGCAGCGGAAGACAGGGTAGGACTGAAGCTTTCTTT. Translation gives CASSGRQGRTEAFF.

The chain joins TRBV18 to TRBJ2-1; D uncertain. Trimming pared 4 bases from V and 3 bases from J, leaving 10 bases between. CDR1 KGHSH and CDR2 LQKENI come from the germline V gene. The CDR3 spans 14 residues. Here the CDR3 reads CASSLLKDYNEQFF. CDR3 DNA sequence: TGTGCCAGCTCACTATTGAAAGACTACAATGAGCAGTTCTTC.

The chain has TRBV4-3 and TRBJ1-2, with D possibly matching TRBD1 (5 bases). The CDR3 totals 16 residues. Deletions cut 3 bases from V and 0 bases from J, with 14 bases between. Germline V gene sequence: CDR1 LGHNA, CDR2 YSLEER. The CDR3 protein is CASSHAGTTANYGYTF. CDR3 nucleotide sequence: TGCGCCAGCAGCCATGCCGGGACGACTGCTAACTATGGCTACACCTTC.

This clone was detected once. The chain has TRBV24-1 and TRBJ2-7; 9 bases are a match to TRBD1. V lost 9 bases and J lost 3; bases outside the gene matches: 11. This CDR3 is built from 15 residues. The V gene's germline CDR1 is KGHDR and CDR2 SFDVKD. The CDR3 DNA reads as TGTGCCACCGGATCGTCCGGGACAGGGAACTACGAGCAGTACTTC. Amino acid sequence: CATGSSGTGNYEQYF.

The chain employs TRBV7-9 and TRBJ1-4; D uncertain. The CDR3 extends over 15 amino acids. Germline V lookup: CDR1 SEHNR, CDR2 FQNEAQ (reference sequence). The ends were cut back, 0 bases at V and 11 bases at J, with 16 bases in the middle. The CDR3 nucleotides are TGTGCCAGCAGCTTAGCGGGTACCCCAATGGGGAAACTGTTTTTT. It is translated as CASSLAGTPMGKLFF.

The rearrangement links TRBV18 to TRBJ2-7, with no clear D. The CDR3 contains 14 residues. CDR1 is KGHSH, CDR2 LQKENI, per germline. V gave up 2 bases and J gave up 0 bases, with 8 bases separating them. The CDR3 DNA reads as TGTGCCAGCTCACCAAACGGTGACTCCTACGAGCAGTACTTC. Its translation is CASSPNGDSYEQYF. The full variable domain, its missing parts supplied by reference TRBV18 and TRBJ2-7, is NAGVMQNPRHLVRRRGQEARLRCSPMKGHSHVYWYRQLPEEGLKFMVYLQKENIIDESGMPKERFSAEFPKEGPSILRIQQVVRGDSAAYFCASSPNGDSYEQYFGPGTRLTVT.

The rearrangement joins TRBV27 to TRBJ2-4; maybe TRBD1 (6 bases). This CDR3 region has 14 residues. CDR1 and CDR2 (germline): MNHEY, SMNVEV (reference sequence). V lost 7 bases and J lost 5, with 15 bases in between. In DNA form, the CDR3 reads TGTGCCAGCATCTACTACAGGGAAGAAAACATTCAGTACTTC. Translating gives CASIYYREENIQYF.

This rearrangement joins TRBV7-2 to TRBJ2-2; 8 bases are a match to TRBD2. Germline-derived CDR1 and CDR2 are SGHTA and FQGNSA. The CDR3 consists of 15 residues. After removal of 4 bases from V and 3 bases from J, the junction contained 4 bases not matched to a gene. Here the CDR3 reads CASSSARGDTGELFF. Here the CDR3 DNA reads TGTGCCAGCAGCTCGGCGCGGGGGGACACCGGGGAGCTGTTTTTT. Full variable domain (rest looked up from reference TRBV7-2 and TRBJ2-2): GAGVSQSPSNKVTEKGKDVELRCDPISGHTALYWYRQSLGQGLEFLIYFQGNSAPDKSGLPSDRFSAERTGGSVSTLTIQRTQQEDSAVYLCASSSARGDTGELFFGEGSRLTVL.

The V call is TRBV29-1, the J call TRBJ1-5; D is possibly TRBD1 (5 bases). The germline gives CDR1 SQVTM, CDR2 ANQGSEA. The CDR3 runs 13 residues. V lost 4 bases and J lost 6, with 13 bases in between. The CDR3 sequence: CSVAFGAGQPQHF. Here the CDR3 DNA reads TGCAGCGTTGCGTTTGGGGCAGGTCAGCCCCAGCATTTT.

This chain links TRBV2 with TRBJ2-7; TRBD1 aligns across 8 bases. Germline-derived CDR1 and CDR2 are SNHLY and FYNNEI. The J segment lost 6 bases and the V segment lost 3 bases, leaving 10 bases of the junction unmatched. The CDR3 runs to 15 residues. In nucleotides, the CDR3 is TGTGCCAGCAGTGAGAGAGGACAGGGTAAGGGCGAGCAGTACTTC. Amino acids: CASSERGQGKGEQYF. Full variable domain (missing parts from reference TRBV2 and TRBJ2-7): EPEVTQTPSHQVTQMGQEVILRCVPISNHLYFYWYRQILGQKVEFLVSFYNNEISEKSEIFDDQFSVERPDGSNFTLKIRSTKLEDSAMYFCASSERGQGKGEQYFGPGTRLTVT.

CDR3 sequence: CASSLGQGWTGELFF. CDR3 in DNA: TGTGCCAGCTCACTTGGACAGGGATGGACCGGGGAGCTGTTTTTT. The V gene is TRBV18, the J gene TRBJ2-2; 8 bases match TRBD1. The CDR3 is made up of 15 amino acids. Germline CDR1 reads KGHSH; CDR2 reads LQKENI. The V gene end was trimmed by 4 bases and the J gene end by 5 bases; junction bases not matched to a gene: 6.

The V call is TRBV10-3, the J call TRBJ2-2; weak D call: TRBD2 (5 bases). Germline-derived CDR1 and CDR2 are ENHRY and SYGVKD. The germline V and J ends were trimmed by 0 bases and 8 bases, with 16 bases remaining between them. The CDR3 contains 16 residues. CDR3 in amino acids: CAISESLEGRLGELFF. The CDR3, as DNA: TGTGCCATCAGTGAGTCGCTCGAGGGCCGTTTGGGGGAGCTGTTTTTT.

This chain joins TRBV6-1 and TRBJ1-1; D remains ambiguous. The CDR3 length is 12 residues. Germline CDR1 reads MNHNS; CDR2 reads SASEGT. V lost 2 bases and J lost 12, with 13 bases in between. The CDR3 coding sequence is TGTGCCAGCAGTGAACGTCAGGAAAGTTCTTTCTTT. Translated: CASSERQESSFF.

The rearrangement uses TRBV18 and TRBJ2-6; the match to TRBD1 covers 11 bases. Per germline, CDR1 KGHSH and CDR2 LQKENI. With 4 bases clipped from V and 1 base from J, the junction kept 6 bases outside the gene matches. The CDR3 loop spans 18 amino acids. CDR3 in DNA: TGTGCCAGCTCACGAAAGGGACAGGGGGAATCTGGGGCCAACGTCCTGACTTTC. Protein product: CASSRKGQGESGANVLTF.

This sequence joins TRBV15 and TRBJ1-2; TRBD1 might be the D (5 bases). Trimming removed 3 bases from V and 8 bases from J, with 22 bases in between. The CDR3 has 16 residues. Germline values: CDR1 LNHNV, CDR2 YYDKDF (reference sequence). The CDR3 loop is CATSSGHSGRAGGYTF. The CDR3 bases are TGTGCCACCAGCAGTGGACATTCGGGCCGTGCGGGAGGCTACACCTTC.